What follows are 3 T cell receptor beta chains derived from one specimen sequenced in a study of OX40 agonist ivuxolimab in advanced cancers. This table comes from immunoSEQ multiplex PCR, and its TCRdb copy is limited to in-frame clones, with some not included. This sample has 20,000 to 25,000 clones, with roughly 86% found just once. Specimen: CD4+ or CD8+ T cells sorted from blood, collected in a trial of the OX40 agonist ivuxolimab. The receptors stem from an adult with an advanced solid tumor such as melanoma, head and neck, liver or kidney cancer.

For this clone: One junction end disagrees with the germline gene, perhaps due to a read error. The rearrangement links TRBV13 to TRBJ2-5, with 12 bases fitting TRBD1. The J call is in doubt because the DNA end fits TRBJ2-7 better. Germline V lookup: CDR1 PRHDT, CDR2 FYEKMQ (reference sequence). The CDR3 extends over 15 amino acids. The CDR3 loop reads CASSIGTGGVYEQYF. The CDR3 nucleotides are TGTGCCAGCAGCATAGGGACAGGGGGCGTGTACGAGCAGTACTTC.

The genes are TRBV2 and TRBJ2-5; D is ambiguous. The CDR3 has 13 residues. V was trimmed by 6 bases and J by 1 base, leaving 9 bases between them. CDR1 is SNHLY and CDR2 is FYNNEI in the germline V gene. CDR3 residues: CASRNLLQETQYF. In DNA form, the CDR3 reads TGTGCCAGCAGGAACCTACTCCAAGAGACCCAGTACTTC.

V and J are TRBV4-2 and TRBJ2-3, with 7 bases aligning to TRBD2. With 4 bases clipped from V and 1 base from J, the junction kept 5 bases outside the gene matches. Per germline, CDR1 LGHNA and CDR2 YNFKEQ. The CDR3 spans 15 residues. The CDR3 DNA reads TGTGCCAGCAGCCCCTTGGCGGGGGGCACAGATACGCAGTATTTT. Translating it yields CASSPLAGGTDTQYF.